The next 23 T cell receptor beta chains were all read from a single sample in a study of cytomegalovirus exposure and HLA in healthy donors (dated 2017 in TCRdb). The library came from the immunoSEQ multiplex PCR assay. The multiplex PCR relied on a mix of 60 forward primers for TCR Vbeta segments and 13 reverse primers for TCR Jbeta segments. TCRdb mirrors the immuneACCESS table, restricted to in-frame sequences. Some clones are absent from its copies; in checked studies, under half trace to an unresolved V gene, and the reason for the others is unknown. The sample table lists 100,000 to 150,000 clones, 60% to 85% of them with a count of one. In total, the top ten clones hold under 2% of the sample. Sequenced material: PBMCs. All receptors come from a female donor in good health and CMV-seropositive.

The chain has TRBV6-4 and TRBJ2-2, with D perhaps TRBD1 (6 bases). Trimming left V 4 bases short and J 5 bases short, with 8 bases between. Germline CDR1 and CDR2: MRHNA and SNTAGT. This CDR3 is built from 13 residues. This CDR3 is CASSVQGTGELFF. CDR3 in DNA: TGTGCCAGCAGTGTTCAGGGGACCGGGGAGCTGTTTTTT.

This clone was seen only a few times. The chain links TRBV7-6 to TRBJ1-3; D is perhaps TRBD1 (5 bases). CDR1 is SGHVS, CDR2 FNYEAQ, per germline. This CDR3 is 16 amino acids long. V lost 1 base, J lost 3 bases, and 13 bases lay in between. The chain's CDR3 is CASSLVSGAHGNTIYF. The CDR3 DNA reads TGTGCCAGCAGCTTAGTCTCTGGGGCGCATGGAAACACCATATATTTT.

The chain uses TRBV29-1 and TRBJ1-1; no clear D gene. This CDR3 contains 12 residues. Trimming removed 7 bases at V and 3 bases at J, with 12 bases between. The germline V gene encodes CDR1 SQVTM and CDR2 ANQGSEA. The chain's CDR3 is CSATRMDTEAFF. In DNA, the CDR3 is TGCAGCGCCACCAGGATGGACACTGAAGCTTTCTTT.

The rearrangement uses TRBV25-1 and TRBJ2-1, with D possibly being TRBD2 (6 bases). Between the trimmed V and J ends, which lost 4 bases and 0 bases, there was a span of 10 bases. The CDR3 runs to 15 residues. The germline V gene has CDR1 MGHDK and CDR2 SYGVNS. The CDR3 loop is CASSVREPSYNEQFF. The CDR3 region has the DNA TGTGCCAGCAGTGTACGGGAGCCCTCCTACAATGAGCAGTTCTTC. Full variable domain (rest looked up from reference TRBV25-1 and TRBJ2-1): EADIYQTPRYLVIGTGKKITLECSQTMGHDKMYWYQQDPGMELHLIHYSYGVNSTEKGDLSSESTVSRIRTEHFPLTLESARPSHTSQYLCASSVREPSYNEQFFGPGTRLTVL.

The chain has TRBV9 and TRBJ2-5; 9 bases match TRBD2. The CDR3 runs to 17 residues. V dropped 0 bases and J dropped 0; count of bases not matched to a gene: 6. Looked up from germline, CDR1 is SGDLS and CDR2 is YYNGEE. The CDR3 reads CASSVESGTSYQETQYF. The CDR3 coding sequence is TGTGCCAGCAGCGTAGAGTCTGGGACTAGCTACCAAGAGACCCAGTACTTC.

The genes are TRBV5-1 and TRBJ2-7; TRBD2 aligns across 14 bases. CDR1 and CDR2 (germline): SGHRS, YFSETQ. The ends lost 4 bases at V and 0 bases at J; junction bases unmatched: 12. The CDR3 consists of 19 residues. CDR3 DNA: TGCGCCAGCAGCGTCCAGACTAGCGGGGGGGCCTTAGCCTCCTACGAGCAGTACTTC. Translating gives CASSVQTSGGALASYEQYF. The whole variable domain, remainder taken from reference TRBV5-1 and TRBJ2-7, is KAGVTQTPRYLIKTRGQQVTLSCSPISGHRSVSWYQQTPGQGLQFLFEYFSETQRNKGNFPGRFSGRQFSNSRSEMNVSTLELGDSALYLCASSVQTSGGALASYEQYFGPGTRLTVT.

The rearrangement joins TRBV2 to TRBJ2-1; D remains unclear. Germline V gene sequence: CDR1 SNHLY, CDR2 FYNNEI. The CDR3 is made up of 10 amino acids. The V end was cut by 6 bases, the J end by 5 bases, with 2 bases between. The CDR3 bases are TGTGCCAGCAGCAACAATGAGCAGTTCTTC. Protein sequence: CASSNNEQFF.

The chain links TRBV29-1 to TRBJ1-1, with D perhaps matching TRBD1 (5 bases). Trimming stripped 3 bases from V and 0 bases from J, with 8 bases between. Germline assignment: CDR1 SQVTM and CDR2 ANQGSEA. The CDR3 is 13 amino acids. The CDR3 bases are TGCAGCGTTGATCGGGGGATGAACACTGAAGCTTTCTTT. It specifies CSVDRGMNTEAFF.

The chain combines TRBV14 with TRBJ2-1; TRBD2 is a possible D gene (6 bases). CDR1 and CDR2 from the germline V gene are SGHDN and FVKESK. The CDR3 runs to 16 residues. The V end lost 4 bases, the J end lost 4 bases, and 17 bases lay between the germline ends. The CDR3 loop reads CASSLKRDLYYNEQFF. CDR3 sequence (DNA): TGTGCCAGCAGCCTTAAGAGGGACTTGTATTACAATGAGCAGTTCTTC.

The CDR3 DNA is TGTGCCAGCAGTCCCAATAAACAGGGTTTGGACTTCTATAATTCACCCCTCCACTTT. Protein product: CASSPNKQGLDFYNSPLHF. The chain employs TRBV7-7 and TRBJ1-6; TRBD1 might be the D (6 bases). Germline V CDR1 and CDR2: SSHAT, FNYEAQ (reference sequence). The V gene lost 6 bases and the J gene lost 3 bases, with 24 bases spanning the gap. CDR3 length equals 19 residues.

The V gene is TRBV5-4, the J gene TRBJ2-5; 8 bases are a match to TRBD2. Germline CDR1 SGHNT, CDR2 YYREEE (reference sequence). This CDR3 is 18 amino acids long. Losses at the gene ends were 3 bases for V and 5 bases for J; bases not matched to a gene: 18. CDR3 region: CASSSGIGLRGAWETQYF. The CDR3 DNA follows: TGTGCCAGCAGCTCTGGGATAGGATTGCGGGGGGCCTGGGAGACCCAGTACTTC.

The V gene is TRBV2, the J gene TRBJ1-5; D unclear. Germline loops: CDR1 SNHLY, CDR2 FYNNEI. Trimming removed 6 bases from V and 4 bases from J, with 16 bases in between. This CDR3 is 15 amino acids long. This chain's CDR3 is CASRPGTNGNQPQHF. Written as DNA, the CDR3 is TGTGCCAGCAGACCCGGCACTAACGGAAATCAGCCCCAGCATTTT. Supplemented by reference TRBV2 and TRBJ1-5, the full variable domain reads EPEVTQTPSHQVTQMGQEVILRCVPISNHLYFYWYRQILGQKVEFLVSFYNNEISEKSEIFDDQFSVERPDGSNFTLKIRSTKLEDSAMYFCASRPGTNGNQPQHFGDGTRLSIL.

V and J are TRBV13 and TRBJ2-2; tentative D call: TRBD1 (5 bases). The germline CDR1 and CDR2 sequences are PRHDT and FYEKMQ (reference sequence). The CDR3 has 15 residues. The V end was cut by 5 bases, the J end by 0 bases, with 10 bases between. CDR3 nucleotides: TGTGCCAGCAGCGTTGACAGATCGAACACCGGGGAGCTGTTTTTT. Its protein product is CASSVDRSNTGELFF.

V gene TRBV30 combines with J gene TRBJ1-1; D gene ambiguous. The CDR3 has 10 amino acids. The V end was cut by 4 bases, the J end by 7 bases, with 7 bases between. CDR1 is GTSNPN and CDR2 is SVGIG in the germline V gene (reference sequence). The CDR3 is CAWMRSEAFF. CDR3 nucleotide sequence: TGTGCCTGGATGAGAAGTGAAGCTTTCTTT.

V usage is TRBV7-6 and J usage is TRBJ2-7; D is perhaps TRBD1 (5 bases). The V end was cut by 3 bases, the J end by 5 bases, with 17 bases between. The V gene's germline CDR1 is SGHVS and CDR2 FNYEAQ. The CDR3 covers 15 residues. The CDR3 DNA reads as TGTGCCAGCAGCTTCGGACATCCTGAGTTACACGAGCAGTACTTC. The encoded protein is CASSFGHPELHEQYF.

Here the CDR3 reads CASSSRTGAEAFF. The CDR3 nucleotides are TGTGCCAGCAGCAGCAGGACAGGGGCTGAAGCTTTCTTT. The rearrangement links TRBV5-5 to TRBJ1-1, with TRBD1 matching over 9 bases. This CDR3 is built from 13 residues. V was pared by 4 bases and J by 6 bases, with 4 bases of the junction left unmatched. CDR1 and CDR2 (germline): SGHKS, YYEKEE (reference sequence).

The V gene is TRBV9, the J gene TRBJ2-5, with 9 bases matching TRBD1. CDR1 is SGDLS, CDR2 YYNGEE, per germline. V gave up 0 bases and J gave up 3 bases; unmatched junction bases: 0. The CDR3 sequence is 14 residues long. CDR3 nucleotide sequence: TGTGCCAGCAGCGTAGGACAGGGGGAAGAGACCCAGTACTTC. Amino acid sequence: CASSVGQGEETQYF. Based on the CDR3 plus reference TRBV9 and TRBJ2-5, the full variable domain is DSGVTQTPKHLITATGQRVTLRCSPRSGDLSVYWYQQSLDQGLQFLIQYYNGEERAKGNILERFSAQQFPDLHSELNLSSLELGDSALYFCASSVGQGEETQYFGPGTRLLVL.

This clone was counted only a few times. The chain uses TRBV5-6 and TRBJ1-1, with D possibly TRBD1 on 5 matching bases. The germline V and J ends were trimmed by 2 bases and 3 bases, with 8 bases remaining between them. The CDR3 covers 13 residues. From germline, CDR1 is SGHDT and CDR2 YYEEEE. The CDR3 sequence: CASSFWGDTEAFF. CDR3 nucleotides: TGTGCCAGCAGCTTTTGGGGGGACACTGAAGCTTTCTTT.

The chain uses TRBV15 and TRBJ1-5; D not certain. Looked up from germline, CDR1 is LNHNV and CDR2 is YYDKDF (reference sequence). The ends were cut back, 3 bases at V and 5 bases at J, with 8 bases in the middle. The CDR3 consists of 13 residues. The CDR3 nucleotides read TGTGCCACCAGCAGGATGAGAGATCAGCCCCAGCATTTT. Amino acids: CATSRMRDQPQHF.

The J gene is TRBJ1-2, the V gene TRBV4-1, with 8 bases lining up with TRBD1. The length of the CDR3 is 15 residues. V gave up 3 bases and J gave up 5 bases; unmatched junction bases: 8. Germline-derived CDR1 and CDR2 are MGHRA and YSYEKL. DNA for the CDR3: TGCGCCAGCAGCCACCCCGCGGACAGGGTATATGGCTACACCTTC. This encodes CASSHPADRVYGYTF.

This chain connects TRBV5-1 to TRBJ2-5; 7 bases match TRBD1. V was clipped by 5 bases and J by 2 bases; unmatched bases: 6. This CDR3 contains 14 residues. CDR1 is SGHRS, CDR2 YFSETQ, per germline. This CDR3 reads CASRPGQLQETQYF. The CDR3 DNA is TGCGCCAGCAGGCCGGGACAGCTACAAGAGACCCAGTACTTC.

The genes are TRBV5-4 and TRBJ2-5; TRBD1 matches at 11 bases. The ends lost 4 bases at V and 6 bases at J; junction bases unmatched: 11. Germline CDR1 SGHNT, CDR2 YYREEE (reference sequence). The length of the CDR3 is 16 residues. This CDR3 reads CASSPSRTGGEKTQYF. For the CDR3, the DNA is TGTGCCAGCAGCCCCTCGAGGACAGGGGGCGAAAAGACCCAGTACTTC.

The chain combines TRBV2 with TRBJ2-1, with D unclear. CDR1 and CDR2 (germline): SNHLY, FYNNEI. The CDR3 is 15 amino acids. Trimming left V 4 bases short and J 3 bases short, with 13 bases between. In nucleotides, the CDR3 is TGTGCCAGCAGTGCAGATCAGGCGCTCTACAATGAGCAGTTCTTC. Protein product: CASSADQALYNEQFF.